This T cell receptor beta chain was profiled in a study of blood T cell repertoires in COVID-19. Assay used: immunoSEQ multiplex PCR; TCRdb lists only in-frame clones, some missing. The table has about 140,000 clones, about nine tenths seen once. V lost 4 bases to trimming and J lost 3 bases; unmatched junction nucleotides: 5. The CDR3 length is 17 residues. Germline loops: CDR1 SGHNT, CDR2 YENEEA. The source material was PBMCs or T cells enriched from blood (not recorded which). The chain carries TRBV11-3 and TRBJ2-1, with 14 bases aligning to TRBD2. This clonotype originated in a man aged 45-65 years who had recovered from COVID-19. CDR3: CASSSGTSGSNYNEQFF. In nucleotides, the CDR3 is TGTGCCAGCAGCTCCGGGACTAGCGGGAGTAACTACAATGAGCAGTTCTTC.